This TCR beta chain was identified in a study of T-cell memory formation after mild COVID-19. TCRdb ran MiXCR on the 5' RACE reads and lists one entry per CDR3 protein. The sample records a few hundred thousand distinct CDR3 sequences, around 10% being singletons. The CDR3 spans 15 residues. Trimming took 8 bases from V and 8 from J; bases not matched to a gene: 13. Germline values: CDR1 MGHRA, CDR2 YSYEKL. The rearrangement links TRBV4-1 to TRBJ2-1; TRBD2 matches at 9 bases. The clonotype originates from a man aged 18 to 35 who had mild COVID-19 (a few samples of this study predate the infection). Cell type and time point are not known. The sequenced sample consisted of PBMCs or a T cell subset sorted from them (not recorded which). This CDR3 is CASSPGGGAEDEQFF. In nucleotides, the CDR3 is TGCGCCAGCTCCCCTGGCGGGGGGGCGGAAGATGAGCAGTTCTTC.